A selection of T cell receptor beta chains follows, all from one sample in a study of spatial heterogeneity in lung cancer. TCRdb reanalysed the 5' RACE reads using MiXCR and keeps one entry per CDR3 protein. The table lists fewer than 3,500 distinct CDR3 sequences, 18% of them singletons, with 15% to 20% in the top ten. Here the sequenced sample was normal lung tissue next to the tumor, taken at surgery. The receptors were sampled from a male donor with early-stage non-small cell lung cancer. CDR3s include the opening cysteine and the closing phenylalanine or tryptophan. D genes are given only for firm matches. Clone size, where shown, is once, few, many, or a class for clones that have expanded.

cdr3_length: 14
d_call: -
clone_size: medium-sized
j_call: TRBJ2-7
v_call: TRBV28
cdr3_aa: CASSQRQEPCEQYF
cdr3_nt: TGTGCCAGCAGTCAAAGACAAGAACCCTGCGAGCAGTACTTC

cdr3_length: 16
d_call: TRBD2
clone_size: medium-sized
j_call: TRBJ2-1
v_call: TRBV7-2
cdr3_aa: CASSLASGGAYNEQFF
cdr3_nt: TGTGCCAGCAGCTTAGCTAGCGGGGGGGCCTACAATGAGCAGTTCTTC

cdr3_length: 14
d_call: TRBD1
clone_size: large
j_call: TRBJ2-7
v_call: TRBV3-1
cdr3_aa: CASSRTGSTYEQYF
cdr3_nt: TGTGCCAGCAGCCGGACAGGGTCTACCTACGAGCAGTACTTC

cdr3_length: 11
d_call: TRBD1
clone_size: few
j_call: TRBJ2-7
v_call: TRBV29-1
cdr3_aa: CSVVQGVEQYF
cdr3_nt: TGCAGCGTAGTACAGGGGGTCGAGCAGTACTTC

cdr3_length: 12
d_call: -
clone_size: -
j_call: TRBJ2-7
v_call: TRBV24-1
cdr3_aa: CATSPGPYEQYF
cdr3_nt: TGTGCCACCTCCCCGGGCCCCTACGAGCAGTACTTC

cdr3_length: 14
d_call: -
clone_size: medium-sized
j_call: TRBJ1-1
v_call: TRBV20-1
cdr3_aa: CSARVPGVNTEAFF
cdr3_nt: TGCAGTGCTAGAGTACCCGGGGTGAACACTGAAGCTTTCTTT

cdr3_length: 13
d_call: TRBD2
clone_size: -
j_call: TRBJ2-1
v_call: TRBV6-2/TRBV6-3
cdr3_aa: CASSKRGLNEQFF
cdr3_nt: TGTGCCAGTTCCAAGCGGGGCCTGAATGAGCAGTTCTTC

cdr3_length: 15
d_call: TRBD1
clone_size: large
j_call: TRBJ1-5
v_call: TRBV7-9
cdr3_aa: CASSPSTGPNQPQHF
cdr3_nt: TGTGCCAGCAGCCCCTCGACAGGGCCCAATCAGCCCCAGCATTTT

cdr3_length: 14
d_call: TRBD1
clone_size: medium-sized
j_call: TRBJ2-1
v_call: TRBV27
cdr3_aa: CASRPGQLTREQFF
cdr3_nt: TGTGCCAGCAGACCGGGACAGTTAACAAGGGAGCAGTTCTTC

cdr3_length: 17
d_call: -
clone_size: few
j_call: TRBJ1-6
v_call: TRBV28
cdr3_aa: CASSLMSLSSYNSPLHF
cdr3_nt: TGTGCCAGCAGTTTAATGAGCCTTAGCTCCTATAATTCACCCCTCCACTTT

cdr3_length: 14
d_call: -
clone_size: medium-sized
j_call: TRBJ1-1
v_call: TRBV5-8
cdr3_aa: CASSYTVGSTEAFF
cdr3_nt: TGTGCCAGCAGCTACACAGTGGGGTCCACTGAAGCTTTCTTT

cdr3_length: 14
d_call: TRBD2
clone_size: -
j_call: TRBJ2-5
v_call: TRBV14
cdr3_aa: CASSQDTAGGTQYF
cdr3_nt: TGTGCCAGCAGCCAAGATACCGCGGGGGGGACCCAGTACTTC

cdr3_length: 12
d_call: -
clone_size: medium-sized
j_call: TRBJ1-1
v_call: TRBV29-1
cdr3_aa: CSVVEDSPGAFF
cdr3_nt: TGCAGCGTTGTGGAGGATTCTCCGGGAGCTTTCTTT

cdr3_length: 17
d_call: TRBD1
clone_size: -
j_call: TRBJ2-3
v_call: TRBV5-8
cdr3_aa: CASSSGQGITSTDTQYF
cdr3_nt: TGTGCCAGCAGCTCCGGACAGGGGATTACTAGCACAGATACGCAGTATTTT

cdr3_length: 14
d_call: -
clone_size: medium-sized
j_call: TRBJ2-7
v_call: TRBV12-3/TRBV12-4
cdr3_aa: CASSLVSDTYEQYF
cdr3_nt: TGTGCCAGCAGTTTAGTGTCAGATACCTACGAGCAGTACTTC